Following are 32 T cell receptor beta chains from one sample sequenced in a study of blood T cell repertoires in COVID-19. The protocol was immunoSEQ multiplex PCR, while the TCRdb copy is restricted to in-frame clones and leaves out a portion. The sample lists some 110,000 clones, about nine tenths seen once, with 7.7% in the top ten. The sequencing sample was made of peripheral blood. The receptors derive from a human donor in a cohort sampled during active COVID-19.

The genes are TRBV11-2 and TRBJ1-4; a possible D gene is TRBD1 (5 bases). The CDR3 is made up of 14 amino acids. The germline gives CDR1 SGHAT, CDR2 FQNNGV. V was clipped by 3 bases and J by 4 bases, with 9 bases between them. In DNA, the CDR3 is TGTGCCAGCAGCTTCCGGACACATAATGAAAAACTGTTTTTT. Residues: CASSFRTHNEKLFF.

The rearrangement uses TRBV28 and TRBJ1-2, with D possibly matching TRBD1 (5 bases). In germline, CDR1 is MDHEN, CDR2 SYDVKM. This CDR3 comprises 14 residues. V shed 8 bases and J shed 4 bases, with 17 bases lying between them. CDR3 in DNA: TGTGCCAGCGGTTCCCGGGGGGTGTCCTATGGCTACACCTTC. Its protein is CASGSRGVSYGYTF.

The chain's CDR3 is CAINGQGGDTQYF. Here the CDR3 DNA reads TGTGCCATCAATGGACAGGGCGGGGATACGCAGTATTTT. The chain joins TRBV10-3 to TRBJ2-3; TRBD1 agrees at 8 bases. The ends lost 7 bases at V and 6 bases at J; junction bases unmatched: 6. The CDR3 is made up of 13 amino acids. Germline loops: CDR1 ENHRY, CDR2 SYGVKD.

V usage is TRBV3-1 (or the pseudogene TRBV3-2) and J usage is TRBJ2-5; weak D call: TRBD1 (6 bases). CDR1 LGHDT and CDR2 YNNKEL come from the germline V gene (reference sequence). V lost 0 bases and J 4 bases, leaving 21 bases between the germline ends. CDR3 length: 18 amino acids. This chain's CDR3 is CASSQDGGRQAIGETQYF. In nucleotides, the CDR3 is TGTGCCAGCAGCCAAGACGGAGGTCGACAGGCGATCGGAGAGACCCAGTACTTC.

The chain recombines TRBV6-5 with TRBJ1-1; D may be TRBD1 (5 bases). Deletions cut 7 bases from V and 1 base from J, with 16 bases between. Per germline, CDR1 MNHEY and CDR2 SVGAGI. The CDR3 has 15 residues. CDR3 bases: TGTGCCAGCATTCCGAGTAAAGGGGCGAACACTGAAGCTTTCTTT. Translating it yields CASIPSKGANTEAFF.

This chain joins TRBV5-6 and TRBJ1-3, with D possibly being TRBD1 (6 bases). This CDR3 is 15 amino acids long. Germline CDR1 is SGHDT and CDR2 is YYEEEE. Between the trimmed V and J ends, which lost 6 bases and 0 bases, there was a span of 13 bases. CDR3 in amino acids: CASTRGPNSGNTIYF. The CDR3 DNA reads TGTGCCAGCACCAGGGGCCCCAACTCTGGAAACACCATATATTTT. Variable domain in full (rest from reference TRBV5-6 and TRBJ1-3): DAGVTQSPTHLIKTRGQQVTLRCSPKSGHDTVSWYQQALGQGPQFIFQYYEEEERQRGNFPDRFSGHQFPNYSSELNVNALLLGDSALYLCASTRGPNSGNTIYFGEGSWLTVV.

The chain combines TRBV19 with TRBJ1-5, with 9 positions matching TRBD1. The CDR3 spans 18 residues. Unmatched junction bases numbered 11, after V lost 5 bases and J lost 0 bases. CDR1 and CDR2 (germline): LNHDA, SQIVND (reference sequence). CDR3 DNA: TGTGCCAGTAGTCAAGGGGGGACAGGGCGTTATAGCAATCAGCCCCAGCATTTT. Encoded protein: CASSQGGTGRYSNQPQHF.

This chain links TRBV28 with TRBJ1-5; 7 bases agree with TRBD1. With 4 bases clipped from V and 3 bases from J, the junction kept 3 bases outside the gene matches. Germline CDR1 reads MDHEN; CDR2 reads SYDVKM. The CDR3 covers 14 residues. As DNA, the CDR3 is TGTGCCAGCAGTTCAGGACAGGACAATCAGCCCCAGCATTTT. Translated, it gives CASSSGQDNQPQHF.

This clone occurred a few times. The rearrangement uses TRBV7-9 and TRBJ2-3, with TRBD2 matching over 7 bases. This CDR3 contains 17 residues. CDR1 and CDR2 (germline): SEHNR, FQNEAQ (reference sequence). The J segment lost 3 bases and the V segment lost 0 bases, leaving 9 bases of the junction unmatched. The CDR3 bases are TGTGCCAGCAGCTTAGCGGTGGCGGGAGTCGGGACAGATACGCAGTATTTT. Translation: CASSLAVAGVGTDTQYF. Full variable domain (remainder filled in from reference TRBV7-9 and TRBJ2-3): DTGVSQNPRHKITKRGQNVTFRCDPISEHNRLYWYRQTLGQGPEFLTYFQNEAQLEKSRLLSDRFSAERPKGSFSTLEIQRTEQGDSAMYLCASSLAVAGVGTDTQYFGPGTRLTVL.

CDR3 residues: CASSNELRGEQYF. CDR3 nucleotide sequence: TGTGCCAGTAGTAACGAATTGAGAGGGGAGCAGTACTTC. This rearrangement joins TRBV19 to TRBJ2-7; possibly TRBD2 for D (5 bases). The germline V gene encodes CDR1 LNHDA and CDR2 SQIVND (reference sequence). This CDR3 spans 13 amino acids. V lost 4 bases and J 7 bases, leaving 14 bases between the germline ends.

This sequence joins TRBV5-1 and TRBJ1-4; 8 nucleotides align to TRBD1. V lost 0 bases and J lost 3; bases outside the gene matches: 1. CDR3 length equals 15 residues. CDR1 is SGHRS, CDR2 YFSETQ, per germline. Written as DNA, the CDR3 is TGCGCCAGCAGCTTGGGGACAGGGTCTAATGAAAAACTGTTTTTT. It specifies CASSLGTGSNEKLFF.

This chain uses TRBV5-5 with TRBJ1-2; the match to TRBD1 covers 7 bases. This CDR3 comprises 13 residues. Germline-derived CDR1 and CDR2 are SGHKS and YYEKEE (reference sequence). Germline trimming cut 4 bases from V and 7 bases from J; bases unmatched to any gene: 7. CDR3 DNA: TGTGCCAGCAGCATCACAGGGGAGAGTGGCTACACCTTC. As protein: CASSITGESGYTF.

J is TRBJ1-1 and V is TRBV4-1; D is possibly TRBD1 (6 bases). Trimming took 5 bases from V and 6 from J, leaving 19 bases between them. The CDR3 consists of 15 residues. Germline CDR1 MGHRA, CDR2 YSYEKL. The CDR3 nucleotides read TGCGCCAGCAGCTACAGTCCACAGGGATTTGCTGAAGCTTTCTTT. Protein sequence: CASSYSPQGFAEAFF.

The gene calls are TRBV6-5 and TRBJ2-1, with D maybe TRBD1 (6 bases). V was pared by 8 bases and J by 6 bases, with 11 bases between. CDR3 length equals 12 residues. Germline V gene data show CDR1 as MNHEY and CDR2 as SVGAGI. DNA for the CDR3: TGTGCCAGCGGGAAACAGGGCAATGAGCAGTTCTTC. Translating gives CASGKQGNEQFF.

The chain employs TRBV10-1 and TRBJ2-7; TRBD2 is a possible D gene (6 bases). The CDR3 spans 14 residues. Trimming left V 4 bases short and J 2 bases short, with 12 bases between. Per the germline V gene, CDR1 is WNHNN and CDR2 is SYGVQD (reference sequence). The CDR3 protein is CASSGPGGAYEQYF. In DNA form, the CDR3 reads TGCGCCAGCAGTGGGCCCGGGGGAGCCTACGAGCAGTACTTC.

The chain is built from TRBV10-2 and TRBJ1-1, with TRBD1 identical over 9 bases. Germline CDR1 reads WSHSY; CDR2 reads SAAADI. This CDR3 region has 13 residues. After removal of 6 bases from V and 7 bases from J, the junction contained 6 bases not matched to a gene. The CDR3 protein is CASRDTGGGEAFF. The DNA of the CDR3 is TGCGCCAGCAGGGATACAGGGGGCGGTGAAGCTTTCTTT.

This chain uses TRBV5-1 with TRBJ2-1; 13 bases agree with TRBD2. This CDR3 spans 15 amino acids. Trimming at V came to 3 bases and at J to 5 bases, leaving 2 bases not matched to a gene. Germline V lookup: CDR1 SGHRS, CDR2 YFSETQ. The CDR3 DNA reads as TGCGCCAGCAGCTGGACTAGCGGGAGCGACAATGAGCAGTTCTTC. Amino acids: CASSWTSGSDNEQFF.

The chain employs TRBV5-1 and TRBJ1-4; 9 positions agree with TRBD1. The V and J ends lost 0 bases and 7 bases, in that order; junction bases with no gene match: 1. CDR1 SGHRS and CDR2 YFSETQ come from the germline V gene. This CDR3 spans 14 amino acids. The CDR3 protein is CASSLEQGAEKLFF. In nucleotides, the CDR3 is TGCGCCAGCAGCTTGGAACAGGGGGCTGAAAAACTGTTTTTT. Complete variable domain (other parts from reference TRBV5-1 and TRBJ1-4): KAGVTQTPRYLIKTRGQQVTLSCSPISGHRSVSWYQQTPGQGLQFLFEYFSETQRNKGNFPGRFSGRQFSNSRSEMNVSTLELGDSALYLCASSLEQGAEKLFFGSGTQLSVL.

The chain combines TRBV6-5 with TRBJ1-5; D might be TRBD1 (6 bases). V lost 6 bases, J lost 3 bases, and 12 bases lay in between. The germline CDR1 and CDR2 sequences are MNHEY and SVGAGI. CDR3 length: 14 amino acids. The CDR3: CASRSTGPNQPQHF. DNA for the CDR3: TGTGCCAGCAGATCTACAGGGCCCAATCAGCCCCAGCATTTT.

J is TRBJ2-3 and V is TRBV6-5; D remains ambiguous. Looked up from germline, CDR1 is MNHEY and CDR2 is SVGAGI. V lost 8 bases to trimming and J lost 3 bases, with 6 bases between them. This CDR3 has 11 residues. The CDR3 bases are TGTGCCAGCGGTCGGACAGATACGCAGTATTTT. This translates into CASGRTDTQYF.

The chain uses TRBV10-1 and TRBJ1-3, with D uncertain. CDR3 length: 15 amino acids. CDR1 and CDR2 (germline): WNHNN, SYGVQD (reference sequence). Trimming took 0 bases from V and 2 from J, leaving 8 bases between them. The CDR3 coding sequence is TGCGCCAGCAGTGAGTCGCCGGGAACTGGAAACACCATATATTTT. It translates to CASSESPGTGNTIYF.

The chain has TRBV5-4 and TRBJ1-4; D gene uncertain. This CDR3 spans 14 amino acids. Germline loops: CDR1 SGHNT, CDR2 YYREEE (reference sequence). V lost 1 base, J lost 4 bases, and 8 bases lay in between. The DNA of the CDR3 is TGTGCCAGCAGCTTGCAGGATAGTAATGAAAAACTGTTTTTT. Residues: CASSLQDSNEKLFF.

Here the CDR3 DNA reads TGTGCCAGCAGTAAGGGGAATATCTACGAGCAGTACTTC. It is translated as CASSKGNIYEQYF. The rearrangement links TRBV25-1 to TRBJ2-7; tentative D call: TRBD1 (5 bases). CDR1 and CDR2 (germline): MGHDK, SYGVNS. This CDR3 is 13 amino acids long. V was cut by 5 bases and J by 3 bases, with 11 bases left in between.

The chain links TRBV14 to TRBJ1-1; no firm D call. The V and J ends lost 5 bases and 7 bases respectively, with 14 bases between them. CDR1 and CDR2 (germline): SGHDN, FVKESK. The CDR3 loop spans 13 amino acids. CDR3 DNA: TGTGCCAGCAGCTCCCGGGAGACCTTTGAAGCTTTCTTT. Translating gives CASSSRETFEAFF.

V is TRBV7-5 and J is TRBJ1-2. TRBV7-5 is labeled a pseudogene. The CDR3 has 15 amino acids. CDR3 loop: CVRSLDLSGNYGYTF. DNA of the CDR3: TGTGTCAGAAGCTTAGATTTATCGGGGAACTATGGCTACACCTTC.

V and J are TRBV20-1 and TRBJ2-7; TRBD2 matches 8 bases. Trimming at V came to 3 bases and at J to 0 bases, leaving 10 bases not matched to a gene. This CDR3 comprises 16 residues. Germline CDR1 is DFQATT and CDR2 is SNEGSKA (reference sequence). CDR3: CSASSAGGKGSYEQYF. For the CDR3, the DNA is TGCAGTGCTAGTTCCGCGGGAGGAAAGGGCTCCTACGAGCAGTACTTC.

The CDR3 loop reads CASSLGTALTDTQYF. The DNA for the CDR3 is TGTGCCAGCAGCTTAGGGACAGCGCTAACAGATACGCAGTATTTT. This rearrangement joins TRBV11-3 to TRBJ2-3; D is perhaps TRBD1 (6 bases). CDR3 length equals 15 residues. Trimming stripped 1 base from V and 3 bases from J, with 11 bases between. CDR1 and CDR2 (germline): SGHNT, YENEEA.

The chain couples TRBV10-3 to TRBJ1-5; no reliable D call. The V gene's germline CDR1 is ENHRY and CDR2 SYGVKD. The V end lost 0 bases, the J end lost 1 base, and 7 bases lay between the germline ends. The CDR3 sequence is 15 residues long. The CDR3 loop reads CAISESGQSNQPQHF. The CDR3 coding sequence is TGTGCCATCAGTGAGTCGGGCCAGAGCAATCAGCCCCAGCATTTT.

V and J are TRBV10-1 and TRBJ2-1; 12 bases fit TRBD2. This CDR3 has 15 residues. Germline CDR1 reads WNHNN; CDR2 reads SYGVQD (reference sequence). With V trimmed by 4 bases and J by 4 bases, 2 bases remained unmatched. CDR3 sequence reads: CASSAGTSGYNEQFF. CDR3 DNA: TGCGCCAGCAGTGCTGGGACTAGCGGGTACAATGAGCAGTTCTTC.

This sequence joins TRBV6-5 and TRBJ2-2; D is possibly TRBD1 (6 bases). This CDR3 has 13 amino acids. Trimming took 6 bases from V and 6 from J, leaving 11 bases between them. Germline V gene lookup returns CDR1 MNHEY and CDR2 SVGAGI. The CDR3: CASSRPGAGELFF. Written as DNA, the CDR3 is TGTGCCAGCAGCCGCCCAGGGGCCGGGGAGCTGTTTTTT.

The J gene is TRBJ1-4, the V gene TRBV6-5, with D hard to call. The CDR3 has 15 residues. Germline CDR1 and CDR2: MNHEY and SVGAGI. V lost 2 bases and J 7 bases, leaving 14 bases between the germline ends. The CDR3 coding sequence is TGTGCCAGCAGTTACCTGGGTCTTGAGGGTGAAAAACTGTTTTTT. It codes for CASSYLGLEGEKLFF.

The chain links TRBV6-5 to TRBJ2-1; D is unresolved. Per germline, CDR1 MNHEY and CDR2 SVGAGI. The V end lost 6 bases, the J end lost 4 bases, and 13 bases lay between the germline ends. CDR3 length equals 14 residues. In nucleotides, the CDR3 is TGTGCCAGCAGGCGACCAGAGGCGTACAATGAGCAGTTCTTC. This sequence encodes CASRRPEAYNEQFF.